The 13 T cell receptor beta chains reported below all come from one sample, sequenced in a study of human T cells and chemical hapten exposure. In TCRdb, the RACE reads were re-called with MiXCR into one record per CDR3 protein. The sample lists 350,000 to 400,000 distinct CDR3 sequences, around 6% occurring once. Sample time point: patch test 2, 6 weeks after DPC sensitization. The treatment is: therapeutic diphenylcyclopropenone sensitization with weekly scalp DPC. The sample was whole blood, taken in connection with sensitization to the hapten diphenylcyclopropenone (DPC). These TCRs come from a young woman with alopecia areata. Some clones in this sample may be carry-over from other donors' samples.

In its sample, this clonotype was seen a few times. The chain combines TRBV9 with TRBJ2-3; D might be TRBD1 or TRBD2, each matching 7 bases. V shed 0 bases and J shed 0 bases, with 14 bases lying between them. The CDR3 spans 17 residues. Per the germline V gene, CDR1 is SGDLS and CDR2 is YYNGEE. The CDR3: CASSVAQGGASTDTQYF. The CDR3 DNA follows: TGTGCCAGCAGCGTAGCTCAGGGGGGGGCTAGCACAGATACGCAGTATTTT. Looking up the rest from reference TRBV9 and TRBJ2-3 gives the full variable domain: DSGVTQTPKHLITATGQRVTLRCSPRSGDLSVYWYQQSLDQGLQFLIQYYNGEERAKGNILERFSAQQFPDLHSELNLSSLELGDSALYFCASSVAQGGASTDTQYFGPGTRLTVL.

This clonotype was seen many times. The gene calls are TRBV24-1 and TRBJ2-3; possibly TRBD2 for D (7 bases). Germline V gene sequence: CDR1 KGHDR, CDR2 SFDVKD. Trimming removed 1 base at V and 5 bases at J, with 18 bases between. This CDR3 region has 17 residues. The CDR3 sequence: CATSDFPRAGAIDTQYF. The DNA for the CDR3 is TGTGCCACCAGTGATTTCCCCCGGGCGGGGGCCATAGATACGCAGTATTTT.

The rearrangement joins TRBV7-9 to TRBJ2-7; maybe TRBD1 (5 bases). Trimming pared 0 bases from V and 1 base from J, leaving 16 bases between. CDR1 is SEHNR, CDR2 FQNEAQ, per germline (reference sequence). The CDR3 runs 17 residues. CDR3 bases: TGTGCCAGCAGCTTAGCCCTGGGGCCCTTGAGATCCTACGAGCAGTACTTC. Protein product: CASSLALGPLRSYEQYF.

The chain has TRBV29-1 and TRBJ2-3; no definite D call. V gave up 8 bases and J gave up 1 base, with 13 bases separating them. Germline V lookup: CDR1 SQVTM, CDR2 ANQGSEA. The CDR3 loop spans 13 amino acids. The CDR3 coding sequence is TGCAGCTTCACGGAGTTGGGCACAGATACGCAGTATTTT. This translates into CSFTELGTDTQYF.

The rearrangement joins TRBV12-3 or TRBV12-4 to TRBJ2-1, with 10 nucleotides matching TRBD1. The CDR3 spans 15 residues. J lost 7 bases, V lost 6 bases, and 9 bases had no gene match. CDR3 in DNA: TGTGCCAGCAGCCTGGGACAGGGGAATGTGAATGAGCAGTTCTTC. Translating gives CASSLGQGNVNEQFF.

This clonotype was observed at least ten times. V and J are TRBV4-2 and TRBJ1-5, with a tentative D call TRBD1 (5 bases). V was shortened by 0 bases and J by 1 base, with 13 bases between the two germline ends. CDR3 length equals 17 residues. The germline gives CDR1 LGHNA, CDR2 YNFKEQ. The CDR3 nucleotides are TGTGCCAGCAGCCAAGATTGGAGACAGAAAAGCAATCAGCCCCAGCATTTT. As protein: CASSQDWRQKSNQPQHF.

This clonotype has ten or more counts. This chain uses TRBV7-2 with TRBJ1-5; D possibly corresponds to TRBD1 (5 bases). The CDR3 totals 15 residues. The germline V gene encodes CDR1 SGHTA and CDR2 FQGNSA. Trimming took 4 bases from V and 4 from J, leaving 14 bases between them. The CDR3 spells CASSSPGRRNQPQHF. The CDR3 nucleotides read TGTGCCAGCAGCTCGCCAGGGAGGCGTAATCAGCCCCAGCATTTT.

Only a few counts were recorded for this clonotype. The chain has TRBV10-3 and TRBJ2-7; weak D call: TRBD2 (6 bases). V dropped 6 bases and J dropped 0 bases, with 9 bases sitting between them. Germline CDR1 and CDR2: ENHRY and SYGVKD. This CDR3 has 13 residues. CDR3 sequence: CAISPGSSYEQYF. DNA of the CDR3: TGTGCCATCAGCCCCGGGAGCTCCTACGAGCAGTACTTC.

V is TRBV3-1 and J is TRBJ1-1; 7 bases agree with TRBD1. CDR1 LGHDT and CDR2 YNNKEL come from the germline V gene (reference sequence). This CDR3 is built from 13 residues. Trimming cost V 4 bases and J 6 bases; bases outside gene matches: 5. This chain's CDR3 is CASSLQGKPEAFF. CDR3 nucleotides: TGTGCCAGCAGCCTACAGGGGAAGCCTGAAGCTTTCTTT.

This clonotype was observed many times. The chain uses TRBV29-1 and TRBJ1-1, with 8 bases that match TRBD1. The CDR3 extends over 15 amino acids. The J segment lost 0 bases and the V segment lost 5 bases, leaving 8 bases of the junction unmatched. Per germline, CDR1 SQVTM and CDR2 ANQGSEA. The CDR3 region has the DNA TGCAGCGTTCGGTACAGGGGGGCAATGAACACTGAAGCTTTCTTT. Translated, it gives CSVRYRGAMNTEAFF.

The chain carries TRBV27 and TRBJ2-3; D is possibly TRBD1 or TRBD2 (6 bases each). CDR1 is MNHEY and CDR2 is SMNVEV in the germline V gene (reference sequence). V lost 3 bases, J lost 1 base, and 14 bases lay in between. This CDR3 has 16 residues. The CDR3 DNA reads TGTGCCAGCAGTTTCCGGAGGGGGGCTGGCACAGATACGCAGTATTTT. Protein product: CASSFRRGAGTDTQYF.

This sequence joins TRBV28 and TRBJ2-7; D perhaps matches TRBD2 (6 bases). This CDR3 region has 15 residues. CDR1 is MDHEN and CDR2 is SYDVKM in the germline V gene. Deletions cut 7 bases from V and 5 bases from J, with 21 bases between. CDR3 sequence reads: CASTTPGRGFHEQYF. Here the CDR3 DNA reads TGTGCCAGCACCACTCCGGGACGGGGGTTCCACGAGCAGTACTTC.

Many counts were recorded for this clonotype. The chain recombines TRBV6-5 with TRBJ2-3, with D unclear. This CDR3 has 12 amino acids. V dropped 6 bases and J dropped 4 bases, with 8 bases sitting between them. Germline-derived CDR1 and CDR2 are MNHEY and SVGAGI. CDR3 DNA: TGTGCCAGCAGGTCTACATCAGATACGCAGTATTTT. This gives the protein CASRSTSDTQYF.